The present T cell receptor (beta chain) was sequenced within a study of cytomegalovirus exposure and HLA in healthy donors (dated by TCRdb to 2017 to 2019). Describing the broader study: In an earlier analysis of 450 to 750 of the donors, 276 Gb of sequence data and some 120 million unique TCR beta sequences from roughly 180 million T cells were reported. An early release that covered fewer than 750 HLA-typed donors contained approximately 300 gigabases of sequencing data and some 87 million unique TCR sequences. The genetic ancestry cluster associated with self-reported Caucasian donors included approximately 85% of the roughly 400 genotyped donors. The study was designed to test whether signatures of past pathogen exposure could be identified by cataloging public T cell receptors. The study profiled the T cell repertoires of fewer than 850 subjects by immunosequencing and related them to cytomegalovirus serostatus. In addition to the first cohort of 666 subjects, a separate validation cohort of 120 different subjects was used. High-throughput TCR immunosequencing, statistical association of individual TCRs with disease status, and machine learning were combined to predict cytomegalovirus infection status. In a later analysis, previously published TCR beta repertoires from more than 500 donors were re-analyzed and high-resolution HLA genotyping was added so that TCR occurrence patterns could be studied. Rather than drawing on any new phenotypic data, the later analysis identified candidate immune exposures from TCR beta sequences and the way those sequences occurred across donors. In an earlier analysis of several hundred of the donors, high-throughput TCR beta sequencing was used to judge whether each TCR beta V gene segment behaved as functional or pseudogenic. Alongside the repertoire data, information on donor age, sex, ethnicity and CMV serostatus was compiled. A later genetic analysis used genome-wide SNP genotypes for about 65% of the roughly 700 donors, treating that subset as a discovery cohort. All discovery cohort repertoires had been generated using a single sequencing platform. Class I and class II HLA loci were covered by the typing at four-digit resolution. The number of donors typed differed by locus, with roughly 620-630 for A, B, C, DRB1 and DQB1, roughly 550 for DQA1, 600 to 610 for DPA1, and 400 to 490 for DPB1. About five DR-DQ haplotypes were handled as single units for association and clustering, since linkage in the cohort was strong. Among 398 genotyped donors of the cohort, an average of roughly 240,000 unique TCR beta nucleotide sequences were sequenced per donor, roughly 20% of them non-productive.

Receptor amplification or capture employed the immunoSEQ multiplex PCR assay. A mixture of 60 forward primers for TCR Vbeta segments and 13 reverse primers for TCR Jbeta segments was used in the multiplex PCR. The CDR3 region of rearranged TCR beta genes was amplified from genomic DNA by a multiplex PCR assay. On the Illumina HiSeq System, the amplified TCR beta libraries were sequenced as 87-base-pair reads. The paper's processing steps were these. A later analysis tallied tens of millions of unique TCR beta chains across the approximately 670 repertoires, and approximately 11 million of those chains were shared by two or more donors. To remove PCR and sequencing errors, raw reads were error-corrected and collapsed into unique sequences using a nearest-neighbor algorithm that merged closely related sequences. Alignment of CDR3 sequences to IMGT reference sequences was used to assign V, D and J gene segments. For a sequence to be retained, at least a six-nucleotide match to both a V gene segment and a J gene segment was required. Rearrangements were classified as productive when the CDR3 lacked stop codons and remained in frame with V and J, and all other rearrangements were classified as non-productive. Following IMGT convention, CDR3 was defined as the stretch from the second conserved V-encoded cysteine up to the conserved J-encoded phenylalanine. In an earlier analysis of 550 to 650 of the donors, sequences lacking an unambiguous match to a single V gene segment were excluded. An earlier analysis of 587 of the donors classified V segments as functional when productive rearrangements were above 56.7% and as segregating when the standard deviation between donors was above 5%. A statistical classification framework was built for diagnosing cytomegalovirus status from the catalog of TCR beta chain sequences. In a later analysis, TCR nucleotide sequences were compared against IMGT/GENE-DB human TR gene sequences so that V and J genes could be assigned. In a later analysis, CDR3 sequences and most-parsimonious VDJ recombination scenarios were assigned using the TCRdist pipeline. In a later analysis, every TCR beta chain was defined by the combination of its CDR3 amino acid sequence and its V-gene family, and reads without a unique V-gene family were dropped. As a way to deal with suspected cross-contamination and a sequencing artifact, a later analysis dropped approximately 590 nucleotide sequences that were highly shared and had low generation probability. In a later analysis, a clonal expansion index for each public chain was calculated from normalized within-repertoire ranks of inferred template counts. In a later analysis, generation probabilities were computed with a VDJ recombination model fitted to out-of-frame rearrangements, and the resulting probabilities were checked against IGoR. A later analysis scored TCR-TCR, TCR-HLA and TCR-CMV co-occurrence with hypergeometric tests, applying a repertoire-size bias correction to TCR pairs. False discovery rates were estimated in a later analysis by permuting HLA or CMV assignments 20 times. In a later analysis, co-occurring TCRs were grouped with DBSCAN, and TCRdist sequence similarity was added when clustering was performed within HLA-allele-positive subsets. Co-occurrence clustering excluded repertoires with fewer than 30,000 or more than 120,000 public chains, plus five with anomalous nucleotide sharing. Imported from immuneACCESS, the table was reduced by TCRdb to in-frame sequences with V and J called. These copies leave out some clones; in studies compared against another copy, an unresolved V gene accounts for under half, and the cause of the remainder is not known. V, J and clone size derive from that table, while D and trimming were established from the DNA sequence. The sample contains more than 90,000 clones, around 84% of them found a single time. The ten biggest clones cover 22% of the sample.

From a lookup of the germline V gene, CDR1 and CDR2 are SNHLY and FYNNEI. V is pared back by 1 base and J by 1 base, with 11 bases lying between the germline termini. The cysteine opens and the valine closes a CDR3 of 15 amino acids. Only the CDR3 DNA stays, 45 bases, in frame from base 1. The cohort was made up of 650 to 700 healthy bone marrow donors. All cohort members were sampled while nominally healthy, although unrecorded immune exposures were likely present. The donor tested CMV seropositive, placing the donor among the 290 or so seropositive members of the cohort. Every donor gave a peripheral blood sample, and the peripheral blood mononuclear cells from that sample were used for TCR beta sequencing. The Qiagen DNeasy Blood Extraction Kit was used to extract genomic DNA from the blood cell samples. Concerning this clone itself: What this receptor recognizes is not known. Base qualities are missing; no much larger clone stands one base away.

Overall study outcomes, separate from this receptor: The classifier was reported to diagnose cytomegalovirus status with high specificity and sensitivity in both the original cohort and the validation cohort. A later analysis found that HLA-associated TCR beta chains were more clonally expanded and had lower generation probabilities than equally common non-associated chains. Compared with the roughly 670-donor mean, donors in an Asian-associated ancestry cluster had fewer N-insertions in productive TCRs, according to a later genetic analysis. This cohort had only TCR beta chains sequenced, and the lack of alpha or paired-chain data limited which features could be detected. A later analysis associated 15,000 to 20,000 TCR beta sequences with specific HLA alleles at a false discovery rate of 0.05. Three of the identified cytomegalovirus-associated TCR beta chains were confirmed in vitro to be specific for cytomegalovirus antigens. Correlated functional status among segregating V segments might be attributable to linkage disequilibrium, but an unknown experimental factor could not be ruled out. While some public TCRs were present in many individuals, most TCR sequences turned up only very rarely across donors. The earlier analysis of about 600 of the donors excluded around 17 rarely observed V segments, including chromosome 9 orphons, because counts were too low. The sequencing pipeline was judged likely to have produced a cluster of highly shared sequence variants as a technical artifact. A later analysis found that TCR association rates varied across HLA loci, with DRB1 alleles showing the most associated TCRs and HLA-C alleles the fewest. According to a later analysis, parvovirus B19, influenza, CMV and Epstein-Barr virus appeared linked to several top co-occurrence clusters. Because the 87-base-pair reads could not distinguish some IMGT-functional V segments, including TRBV6-2 and TRBV6-3, those segments were excluded. Most CMV-associated TCR beta chains appeared to be HLA-restricted in a later analysis, and the HLA associations seemed to be driven largely by CMV exposure. According to the authors, the approach could potentially be generalized to other disease states and immunological phenotypes. Presence/absence analyses assumed roughly uniform sequencing depth across donors, an assumption that may not hold. A later genetic analysis associated a missense DCLRE1C variant with V-gene and J-gene trimming of TCR beta chains, and an independent cohort replicated the association. Because HLA typing was missing for some donors at each locus, association tests included only the typed subset. Immune exposure information for the cohort was limited to CMV serostatus. The study gave a list of about 160 TCR beta chains associated with cytomegalovirus. In an earlier analysis of approximately 600 of the donors, most TCR beta V segments were observed in productive rearrangements about 87% or about 30% of the time, broadly matching IMGT annotations. When HLA alleles, especially DR and DQ, strongly co-occurred, attributing TCR associations to individual alleles was difficult. A further reported finding was that TCR beta sequences accurately predicted the HLA-A and HLA-B alleles for most subjects in the first cohort.

The TCR was taken from a man younger than 45 in good health and CMV-seropositive. Sequenced material: PBMCs. This chain is built from TRBV2 and TRBJ2-7, with no confidently assigned D gene. The sequence in DNA is TGTGCCAGCAGTGAAGTGGGCTTAGGTTCCTACGAGCAGTACGTC. Its protein is CASSEVGLGSYEQYV.